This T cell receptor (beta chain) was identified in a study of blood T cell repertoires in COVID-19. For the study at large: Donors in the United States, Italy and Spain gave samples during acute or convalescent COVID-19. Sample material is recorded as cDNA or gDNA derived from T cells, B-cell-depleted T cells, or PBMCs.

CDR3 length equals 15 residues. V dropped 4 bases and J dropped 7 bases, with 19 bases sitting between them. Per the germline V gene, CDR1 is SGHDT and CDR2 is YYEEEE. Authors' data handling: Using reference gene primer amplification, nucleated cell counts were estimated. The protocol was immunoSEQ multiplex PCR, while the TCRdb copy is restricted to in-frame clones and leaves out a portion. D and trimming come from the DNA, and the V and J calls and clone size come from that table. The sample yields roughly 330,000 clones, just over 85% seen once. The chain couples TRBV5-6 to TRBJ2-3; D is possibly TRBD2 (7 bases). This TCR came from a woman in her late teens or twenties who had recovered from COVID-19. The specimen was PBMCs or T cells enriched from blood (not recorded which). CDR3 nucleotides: TGTGCCAGCAGCCTGGAGGGGGGGAGTAGTTATACGCAGTATTTT. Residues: CASSLEGGSSYTQYF.